Following are 5 T cell receptor beta chains from one sample sequenced in a study of technical replicates of blood from a few donors. The method was immunoSEQ multiplex PCR; TCRdb's version includes in-frame clones alone and lacks a portion of them. Among some 60,000 clones listed, about 90% were seen once. Specimen: PBMCs. The receptors stem from a human donor in good health. Some clones in this sample may be carry-over from other donors' samples.

This clone appeared a few times. This rearrangement joins TRBV9 to TRBJ2-2; tentative D call: TRBD2 (6 bases). Trimming removed 1 base at V and 8 bases at J, with 18 bases between. The germline gives CDR1 SGDLS, CDR2 YYNGEE. The CDR3 totals 16 residues. CDR3 sequence (DNA): TGTGCCAGCAGCGTATACGCGGGGTTTCAACCTGGGGAGCTGTTTTTT. Its translation is CASSVYAGFQPGELFF. Full variable domain (outside the CDR3, taken from reference TRBV9 and TRBJ2-2): DSGVTQTPKHLITATGQRVTLRCSPRSGDLSVYWYQQSLDQGLQFLIQYYNGEERAKGNILERFSAQQFPDLHSELNLSSLELGDSALYFCASSVYAGFQPGELFFGEGSRLTVL.

V and J are TRBV5-1 and TRBJ1-3, with D unresolved. This CDR3 is built from 13 residues. V gave up 1 base and J gave up 4 bases, with 6 bases separating them. Germline V gene sequence: CDR1 SGHRS, CDR2 YFSETQ. Written as DNA, the CDR3 is TGCGCCAGCAGCTTGAGTGAGGGAAACACCATATATTTT. It codes for CASSLSEGNTIYF. Based on the CDR3 plus reference TRBV5-1 and TRBJ1-3, the full variable domain is KAGVTQTPRYLIKTRGQQVTLSCSPISGHRSVSWYQQTPGQGLQFLFEYFSETQRNKGNFPGRFSGRQFSNSRSEMNVSTLELGDSALYLCASSLSEGNTIYFGEGSWLTVV.

The CDR3 DNA reads as TGTGCCAGCACCCTCCCGTTGGAGCCCTACAATGAGCAGTTCTTC. This translates into CASTLPLEPYNEQFF. V is TRBV7-9 and J is TRBJ2-1; D not resolved. Trimming took off 7 bases at V and 2 bases at J, with 15 bases between the two ends. This CDR3 region has 15 residues. The germline V gene encodes CDR1 SEHNR and CDR2 FQNEAQ (reference sequence).

This chain links TRBV7-6 with TRBJ2-2; 16 positions agree with TRBD2. The CDR3 is made up of 19 amino acids. Germline CDR1 SGHVS, CDR2 FNYEAQ. J was trimmed by 3 bases and V by 5 bases; bases with no gene match: 9. As DNA, the CDR3 is TGTGCCAGCAGCCACCCAGGGACTAGCGGGGGGGCTGACACCGGGGAGCTGTTTTTT. As protein: CASSHPGTSGGADTGELFF.

J is TRBJ2-6 and V is TRBV4-2; D not resolved. Germline assignment: CDR1 LGHNA and CDR2 YNFKEQ. This CDR3 region has 14 residues. The ends were cut back, 5 bases at V and 0 bases at J, with 5 bases in the middle. The CDR3 DNA sequence: TGTGCCAGCAGCAGTAGCTCTGGGGCCAACGTCCTGACTTTC. It codes for CASSSSSGANVLTF.